The T cell receptor (beta chain) under discussion was sequenced for a study of regulatory and conventional T cells in RAG deficiency. Genomic DNA came from blood conventional CD4+ T cells gated CD25-low CD127-high. Germline-derived CDR1 and CDR2 are LNHDA and SQIVND (reference sequence). The V and J ends lost 6 bases and 0 bases, in that order; junction bases with no gene match: 7. CDR3 length: 16 amino acids. In the case of this clone: The antigen remains unidentified.

Assay used: immunoSEQ multiplex PCR; TCRdb lists only in-frame clones, some missing. Among over 9,500 clones listed, around 94% were seen once. General observations from the study: Compared with controls, unique Treg TCR beta sequences dropped about 97-fold in Omenn syndrome and CID/AS. Patient subsets had shorter CDR3s; Omenn Treg-Tconv overlap exceeded 75%.

These same records also appear under a second study, on regulatory T cells. According to that study: The primer mix had 52 TRBV and 13 TRBJ primers. Patient repertoires had restricted TRB V-J pairs and skewed V and J usage, most in Tregs.

The clonotype originates from a human donor in good health. The rearrangement joins TRBV19 to TRBJ1-3, with 8 bases aligning to TRBD1. The material sequenced was CD4+ effector T cells sorted from blood. Written as DNA, the CDR3 is TGTGCCAGTAGGCAGGGGGCCCAGCGCTCTGGAAACACCATATATTTT. It codes for CASRQGAQRSGNTIYF.